A single sample gave rise to the 8 T cell receptor beta chains below, sequenced in a study of T cells after yellow fever vaccination. TCRdb redid the calling of the 5' RACE reads with MiXCR, one entry per CDR3 protein. The sample carries hundreds of thousands of distinct CDR3 sequences, around an eighth recorded once. Sequencing was performed on PBMCs, taken on the day of the yellow fever booster vaccination. These receptors were obtained from a man aged 25-45 years who received the YFV17D yellow fever vaccine.

This clonotype has more than one count but fewer than ten. The chain uses TRBV12-3 or TRBV12-4 and TRBJ2-5; no clear D gene. V gave up 3 bases and J gave up 1 base, with 9 bases separating them. This CDR3 has 14 residues. The CDR3 nucleotides are TGTGCCAGCAGTTTCAGGCAGAGCCAAGAGACCCAGTACTTC. It codes for CASSFRQSQETQYF.

This clonotype was seen only a few times. The chain recombines TRBV7-2 with TRBJ2-7; 15 bases are a match to TRBD2. The length of the CDR3 is 15 residues. J gave up 9 bases and V 5 bases, and 8 bases lay outside the gene matches. Germline CDR1 SGHTA, CDR2 FQGNSA. The CDR3 reads CASSPAGTSGRMQYF. For the CDR3, the DNA is TGTGCCAGCAGCCCCGCCGGGACTAGCGGGAGGATGCAGTACTTC.

This clonotype was counted a few times. This chain uses TRBV7-6 with TRBJ1-1, with D unclear. CDR3 length: 16 amino acids. Germline V gives CDR1 SGHVS, CDR2 FNYEAQ. The V end lost 5 bases, the J end lost 1 base, and 17 bases lay between the germline ends. The CDR3 sequence is CASSPGNGEGNTEAFF. As DNA, the CDR3 is TGTGCCAGCAGCCCGGGAAACGGAGAAGGGAACACTGAAGCTTTCTTT.

This clonotype was detected many times. The chain couples TRBV29-1 to TRBJ2-2; 10 bases fit TRBD2. The CDR3 is 16 residues long. Losses at the gene ends were 4 bases for V and 4 bases for J; bases not matched to a gene: 9. Germline-derived CDR1 and CDR2 are SQVTM and ANQGSEA. The CDR3 loop is CSVASGSNVATGELFF. In DNA form, the CDR3 reads TGCAGCGTTGCTAGCGGGAGCAACGTGGCCACCGGGGAGCTGTTTTTT.

The chain has TRBV18 and TRBJ2-1; 12 bases match TRBD2. The CDR3 consists of 20 residues. After removal of 6 bases from V and 0 bases from J, the junction contained 15 bases not matched to a gene. The germline gives CDR1 KGHSH, CDR2 LQKENI. The CDR3 region is CASSLRLAGVIRSSYNEQFF. The DNA of the CDR3 is TGTGCCAGCTCCCTGAGACTAGCGGGAGTGATAAGGAGCTCCTACAATGAGCAGTTCTTC.

This clonotype appeared a few times. The chain carries TRBV7-2 and TRBJ2-7; D not certain. Germline loops: CDR1 SGHTA, CDR2 FQGNSA. The length of the CDR3 is 12 residues. V lost 1 base, J lost 6 bases, and 7 bases lay in between. CDR3 nucleotide sequence: TGTGCCAGCAGCTTAGACCAGCTCGAGCAGTACTTC. Its translation is CASSLDQLEQYF.

This clonotype was seen only a few times. The chain is built from TRBV20-1 and TRBJ2-4, with 10 bases lining up with TRBD1. V trimming: 1 base; J trimming: 8 bases; junction bases outside the gene matches: 5. The CDR3 runs to 14 residues. Germline V lookup: CDR1 DFQATT, CDR2 SNEGSKA (reference sequence). The chain's CDR3 is CSARVRQGADIQYF. In DNA, the CDR3 is TGCAGTGCTAGAGTCCGACAGGGGGCCGACATTCAGTACTTC.

This clonotype was counted between two and nine times. The V and J genes are TRBV12-3 or TRBV12-4 and TRBJ2-3; D is undetermined. V was shortened by 4 bases and J by 0 bases, with 5 bases between the two germline ends. The CDR3 has 13 amino acids. CDR3 in amino acids: CASSSASTDTQYF. CDR3 nucleotides: TGTGCCAGCAGTTCAGCGAGCACAGATACGCAGTATTTT.